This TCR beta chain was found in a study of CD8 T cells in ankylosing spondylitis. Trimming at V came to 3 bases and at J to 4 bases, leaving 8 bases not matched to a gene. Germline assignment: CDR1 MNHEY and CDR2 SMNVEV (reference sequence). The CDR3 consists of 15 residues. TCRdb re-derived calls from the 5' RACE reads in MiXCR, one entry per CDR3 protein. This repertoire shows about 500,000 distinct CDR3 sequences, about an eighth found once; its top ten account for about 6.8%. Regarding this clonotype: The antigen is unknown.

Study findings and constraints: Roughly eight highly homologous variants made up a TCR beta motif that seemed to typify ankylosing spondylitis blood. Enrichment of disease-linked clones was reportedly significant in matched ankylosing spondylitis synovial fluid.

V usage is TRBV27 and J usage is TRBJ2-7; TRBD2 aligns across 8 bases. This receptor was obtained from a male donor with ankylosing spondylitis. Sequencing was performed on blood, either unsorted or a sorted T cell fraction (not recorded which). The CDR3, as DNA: TGTGCCAGCAGTTTGGCTAGCGGGCTCGTTTACGAGCAGTACTTC. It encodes CASSLASGLVYEQYF.